These 20 T cell receptor beta chains were sequenced from one sample in a study of OX40 agonist ivuxolimab in advanced cancers. Profiled with immunoSEQ multiplex PCR; TCRdb holds only in-frame clones, not every one. The sample records roughly 67,000 clones, 84% being singletons. The sequencing used CD4+ or CD8+ T cells sorted from blood, collected in a trial of the OX40 agonist ivuxolimab. The receptors were gathered from an adult with an advanced solid tumor such as melanoma, head and neck, liver or kidney cancer.

This clone has only a few counts. The chain couples TRBV5-1 to TRBJ2-5, with D perhaps being TRBD1 or TRBD2 (6 bases each). The germline gives CDR1 SGHRS, CDR2 YFSETQ. V was clipped by 7 bases and J by 4 bases, with 17 bases between them. The CDR3 contains 14 residues. CDR3 loop: CASSGTRGSETQYF. As DNA, the CDR3 is TGCGCCAGCTCAGGGACACGGGGGTCAGAGACCCAGTACTTC.

This clone was observed once. This chain links TRBV6-5 with TRBJ2-1; D not certain. V shed 7 bases and J shed 7 bases, with 14 bases lying between them. There are 13 residues in the CDR3. Germline CDR1 is MNHEY and CDR2 is SVGAGI. The CDR3 loop is CASIGHKGNEQFF. In DNA form, the CDR3 reads TGTGCCAGCATAGGTCATAAGGGTAATGAGCAGTTCTTC.

This chain uses TRBV9 with TRBJ1-2, with D possibly being TRBD1 (5 bases). CDR1 and CDR2 from the germline V gene are SGDLS and YYNGEE. The CDR3 runs to 15 residues. Trimming shortened V by 1 base and J by 4 bases, and 14 bases separated the two germline ends. The CDR3, as DNA: TGTGCCAGCAGCGTATTCACTTCTGGGACCTATGGCTACACCTTC. Its translation is CASSVFTSGTYGYTF. Complete variable domain (other parts from reference TRBV9 and TRBJ1-2): DSGVTQTPKHLITATGQRVTLRCSPRSGDLSVYWYQQSLDQGLQFLIQYYNGEERAKGNILERFSAQQFPDLHSELNLSSLELGDSALYFCASSVFTSGTYGYTFGSGTRLTVV.

The chain recombines TRBV7-2 with TRBJ2-7; D is undetermined. V was trimmed by 3 bases and J by 3 bases, leaving 12 bases between them. Germline CDR1 reads SGHTA; CDR2 reads FQGNSA. This CDR3 spans 14 amino acids. This CDR3 is CASSFTQVRYEQYF. The CDR3 nucleotides are TGTGCCAGCAGCTTCACCCAGGTCCGCTACGAGCAGTACTTC. Looking up the rest from reference TRBV7-2 and TRBJ2-7 gives the full variable domain: GAGVSQSPSNKVTEKGKDVELRCDPISGHTALYWYRQSLGQGLEFLIYFQGNSAPDKSGLPSDRFSAERTGGSVSTLTIQRTQQEDSAVYLCASSFTQVRYEQYFGPGTRLTVT.

The chain recombines TRBV5-4 with TRBJ2-5; perhaps TRBD1 as D (5 bases). V lost 4 bases, J lost 1 base, and 8 bases lay in between. The CDR3 length is 13 residues. CDR1 and CDR2 (germline): SGHNT, YYREEE (reference sequence). The CDR3 DNA sequence: TGTGCCAGCAGCGAGGACATCCAAGAGACCCAGTACTTC. This translates into CASSEDIQETQYF.

The V call is TRBV4-2, the J call TRBJ1-5; 8 positions agree with TRBD1. J lost 7 bases, V lost 0 bases, and 2 bases had no gene match. CDR3 length equals 14 residues. Germline V CDR1 and CDR2: LGHNA, YNFKEQ. For the CDR3, the DNA is TGTGCCAGCAGCCAAGAGACAGGGGCCCAGCCCCAGCATTTT. Its translation: CASSQETGAQPQHF.

This clone has more than one count but fewer than ten. The rearrangement links TRBV19 to TRBJ1-3; weak D call: TRBD1 (5 bases). Between the trimmed V and J ends, which lost 8 bases and 0 bases, there was a span of 20 bases. The CDR3 is made up of 17 amino acids. Per germline, CDR1 LNHDA and CDR2 SQIVND (reference sequence). CDR3 residues: CASGIVGRVVSGNTIYF. Written as DNA, the CDR3 is TGTGCCAGTGGGATCGTAGGCAGGGTCGTCTCTGGAAACACCATATATTTT.

The rearrangement uses TRBV6-4 and TRBJ2-2, with a weak D call TRBD1 (5 bases). CDR1 is MRHNA and CDR2 is SNTAGT in the germline V gene. Trimming removed 5 bases from V and 6 bases from J, with 16 bases in between. The CDR3 contains 15 residues. For the CDR3, the DNA is TGTGCCAGCAGTCCTTCTTATGCAGGGCCCGGGGAGCTGTTTTTT. This translates into CASSPSYAGPGELFF.

V usage is TRBV29-1 and J usage is TRBJ2-3; tentatively, D is TRBD1 (5 bases). CDR1 and CDR2 from the germline V gene are SQVTM and ANQGSEA. V was shortened by 1 base and J by 1 base, with 12 bases between the two germline ends. This CDR3 contains 15 residues. CDR3 residues: CSVEVSARGTDTQYF. As DNA, the CDR3 is TGCAGCGTTGAAGTGTCGGCCAGGGGCACAGATACGCAGTATTTT.

The chain employs TRBV10-3 and TRBJ2-5; 7 positions agree with TRBD2. Germline CDR1 is ENHRY and CDR2 is SYGVKD. The CDR3 is 12 amino acids. V was clipped by 6 bases and J by 5 bases; unmatched bases: 3. The CDR3 nucleotides are TGTGCCATCAGGGGGGGAGGGGAGACCCAGTACTTC. Residues: CAIRGGGETQYF.

Only a few counts were recorded for this clone. This CDR3 is also generated by other DNA sequences in the sample. V is TRBV6-5 and J is TRBJ1-1, with D perhaps TRBD1 (5 bases). CDR1 and CDR2 (germline): MNHEY, SVGAGI. CDR3 length: 13 residues. Between the trimmed V and J ends, which lost 4 bases and 1 base, there was a span of 7 bases. For the CDR3, the DNA is TGTGCCAGCAGTTTGCAGGGGAACACTGAAGCTTTCTTT. Its translation: CASSLQGNTEAFF.

The CDR3 is CASIPNAGGTQYF. CDR3 coding DNA: TGTGCCAGCATCCCTAATGCCGGGGGTACGCAGTATTTT. This chain links TRBV7-2 with TRBJ2-3, with D perhaps matching TRBD2 (6 bases). CDR3 length equals 13 residues. In germline, CDR1 is SGHTA, CDR2 FQGNSA. V gave up 7 bases and J gave up 8 bases, with 16 bases separating them.

V gene TRBV27 combines with J gene TRBJ2-2, with 9 bases that match TRBD1. Germline V CDR1 and CDR2: MNHEY, SMNVEV (reference sequence). The CDR3 totals 15 residues. V shed 4 bases and J 6 bases; nucleotides not matched to a gene: 6. DNA of the CDR3: TGTGCCAGCAGTTCGGGACAGGGATGGGCCGGGGAGCTGTTTTTT. Residues: CASSSGQGWAGELFF.

V gene TRBV4-3 combines with J gene TRBJ1-1, with D unclear. Trimming took off 1 base at V and 0 bases at J, with 9 bases between the two ends. Germline V gives CDR1 LGHNA, CDR2 YSLEER. The CDR3 spans 15 residues. Written as DNA, the CDR3 is TGCGCCAGCAGCCAAGTTATGGCTCTGAACACTGAAGCTTTCTTT. Translating it yields CASSQVMALNTEAFF.

This chain links TRBV14 with TRBJ2-2; D gene unclear. There are 13 residues in the CDR3. CDR1 SGHDN and CDR2 FVKESK come from the germline V gene. V gave up 4 bases and J gave up 7 bases, with 10 bases separating them. The CDR3 DNA reads as TGTGCCAGCAGCCCCTCCCTGAGCGGGGAGCTGTTTTTT. This codes for CASSPSLSGELFF.

The V call is TRBV11-2, the J call TRBJ1-4, with 8 bases matching TRBD1. The germline CDR1 and CDR2 sequences are SGHAT and FQNNGV. There are 14 residues in the CDR3. V lost 3 bases, J lost 6 bases, and 3 bases stayed unmatched. CDR3 bases: TGTGCCAGCAGCTTGGACAGGGTGGATGAAAAACTGTTTTTT. It codes for CASSLDRVDEKLFF.

The table lists this clone with a count of one. The gene calls are TRBV10-3 and TRBJ2-3; D gene uncertain. Germline V lookup: CDR1 ENHRY, CDR2 SYGVKD. This CDR3 spans 14 amino acids. V lost 3 bases, J lost 2 bases, and 9 bases lay in between. The CDR3: CAISEGLLTDTQYF. The CDR3 region has the DNA TGTGCCATCAGTGAAGGCCTACTCACAGATACGCAGTATTTT.

V and J are TRBV7-9 and TRBJ2-7, with 8 nucleotides matching TRBD2. The CDR3 is 14 residues long. CDR1 SEHNR and CDR2 FQNEAQ come from the germline V gene (reference sequence). The trim removed 3 bases at V and 1 base at J, leaving 2 bases unmatched. CDR3 sequence: CASSFTGGSYEQYF. CDR3 DNA: TGTGCCAGCAGCTTCACGGGGGGGTCCTACGAGCAGTACTTC.

This clone appeared once. The chain employs TRBV7-9 and TRBJ2-7; possibly TRBD1 or TRBD2 for D (5 bases each). This CDR3 region has 17 residues. Germline V gene sequence: CDR1 SEHNR, CDR2 FQNEAQ (reference sequence). V shed 1 base and J shed 3 bases, with 19 bases lying between them. The CDR3 reads CASSLGGGWGPFYEQYF. In DNA form, the CDR3 reads TGTGCCAGCAGCTTAGGGGGCGGGTGGGGCCCTTTCTACGAGCAGTACTTC.

This clone was seen more than once but under ten times. This sequence joins TRBV30 and TRBJ1-2, with D uncertain. The germline V and J ends were trimmed by 2 bases and 2 bases, with 9 bases remaining between them. This CDR3 has 13 amino acids. Germline V CDR1 and CDR2: GTSNPN, SVGIG (reference sequence). The CDR3 spells CAWSSAHNYGYTF. Written as DNA, the CDR3 is TGTGCCTGGAGTTCGGCACACAACTATGGCTACACCTTC. Using reference TRBV30 and TRBJ1-2 for the parts outside the CDR3, the full variable domain is SQTIHQWPATLVQPVGSPLSLECTVEGTSNPNLYWYRQAAGRGLQLLFYSVGIGQISSEVPQNLSASRPQDRQFILSSKKLLLSDSGFYLCAWSSAHNYGYTFGSGTRLTVV.